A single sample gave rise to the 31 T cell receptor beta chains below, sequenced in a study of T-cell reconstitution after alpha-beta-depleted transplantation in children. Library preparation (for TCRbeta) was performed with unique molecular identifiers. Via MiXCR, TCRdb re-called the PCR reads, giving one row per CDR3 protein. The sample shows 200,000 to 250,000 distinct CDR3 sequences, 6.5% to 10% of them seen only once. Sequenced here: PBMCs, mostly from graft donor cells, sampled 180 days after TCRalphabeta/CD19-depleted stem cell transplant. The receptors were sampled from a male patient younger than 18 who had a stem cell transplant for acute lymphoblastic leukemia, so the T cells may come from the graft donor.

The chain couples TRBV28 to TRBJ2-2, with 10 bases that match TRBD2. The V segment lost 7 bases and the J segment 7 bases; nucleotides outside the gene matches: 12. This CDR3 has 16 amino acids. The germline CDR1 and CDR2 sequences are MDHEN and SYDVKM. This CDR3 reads CASTTGLAGVIGELFF. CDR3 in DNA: TGTGCCAGCACCACCGGCCTAGCGGGAGTTATCGGGGAGCTGTTTTTT.

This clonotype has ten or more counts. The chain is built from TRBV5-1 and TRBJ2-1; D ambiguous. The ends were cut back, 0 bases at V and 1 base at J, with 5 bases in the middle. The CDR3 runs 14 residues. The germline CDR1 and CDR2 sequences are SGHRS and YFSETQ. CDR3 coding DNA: TGCGCCAGCAGCTTGGTGAGGTCCTACAATGAGCAGTTCTTC. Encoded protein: CASSLVRSYNEQFF.

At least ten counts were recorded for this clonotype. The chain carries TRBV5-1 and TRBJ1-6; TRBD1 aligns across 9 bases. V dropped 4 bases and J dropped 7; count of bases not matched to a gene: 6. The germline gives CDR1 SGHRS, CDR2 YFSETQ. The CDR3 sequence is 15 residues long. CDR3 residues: CASSGGQGLNSPLHF. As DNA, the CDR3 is TGCGCCAGCAGCGGGGGACAGGGTCTCAATTCACCCCTCCACTTT.

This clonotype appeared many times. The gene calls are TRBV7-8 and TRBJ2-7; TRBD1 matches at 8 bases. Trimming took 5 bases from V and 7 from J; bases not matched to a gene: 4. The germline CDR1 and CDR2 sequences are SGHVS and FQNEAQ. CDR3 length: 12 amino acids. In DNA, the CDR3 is TGTGCCAGCAGCCATTACAGGGGGGAGCAGTACTTC. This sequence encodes CASSHYRGEQYF.

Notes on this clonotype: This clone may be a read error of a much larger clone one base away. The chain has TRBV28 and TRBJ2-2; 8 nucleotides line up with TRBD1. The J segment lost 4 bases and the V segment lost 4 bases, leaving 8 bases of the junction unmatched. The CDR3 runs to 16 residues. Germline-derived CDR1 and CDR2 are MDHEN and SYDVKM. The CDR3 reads CASSYRTGLITGELFF. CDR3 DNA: TGTGCCAGCAGTTATCGGACAGGGTTGATCACCGGGGAGCTGTTTTTT.

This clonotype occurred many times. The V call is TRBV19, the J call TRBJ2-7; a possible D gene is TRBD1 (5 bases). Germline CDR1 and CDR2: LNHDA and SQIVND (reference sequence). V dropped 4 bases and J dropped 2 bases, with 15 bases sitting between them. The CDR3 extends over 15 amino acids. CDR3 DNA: TGTGCCAGTAGTACCGCCCAGGGTAGGACCTACGAGCAGTACTTC. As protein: CASSTAQGRTYEQYF.

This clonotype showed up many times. CDR3 protein: CASSSTRGGANVLTF. The CDR3 DNA follows: TGTGCCAGCAGCTCGACCCGGGGAGGGGCCAACGTCCTGACTTTC. The J gene is TRBJ2-6, the V gene TRBV12-3 or TRBV12-4; D is perhaps TRBD2 (5 bases). Trimming took 6 bases from V and 4 from J, leaving 13 bases between them. This CDR3 region has 15 residues.

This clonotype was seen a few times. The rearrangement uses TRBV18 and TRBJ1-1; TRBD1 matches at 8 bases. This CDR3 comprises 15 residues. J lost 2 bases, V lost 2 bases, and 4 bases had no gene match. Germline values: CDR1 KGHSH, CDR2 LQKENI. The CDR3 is CASSPDRGYNTEAFF. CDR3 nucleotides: TGTGCCAGCTCACCAGACAGGGGCTACAACACTGAAGCTTTCTTT.

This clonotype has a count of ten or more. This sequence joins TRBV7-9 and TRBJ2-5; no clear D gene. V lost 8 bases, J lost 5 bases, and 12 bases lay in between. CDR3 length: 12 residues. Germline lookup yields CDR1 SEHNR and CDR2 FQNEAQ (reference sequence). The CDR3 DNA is TGTGCCAGCGGCCAGTTAGTTGAGACCCAGTACTTC. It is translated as CASGQLVETQYF.

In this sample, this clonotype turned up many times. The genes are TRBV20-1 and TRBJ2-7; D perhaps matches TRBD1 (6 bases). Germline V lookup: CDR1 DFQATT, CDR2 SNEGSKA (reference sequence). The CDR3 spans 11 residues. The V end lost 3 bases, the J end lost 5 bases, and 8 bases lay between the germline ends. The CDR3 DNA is TGCAGTGCTAGGAAGGGGGACGAGCAGTACTTC. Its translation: CSARKGDEQYF.

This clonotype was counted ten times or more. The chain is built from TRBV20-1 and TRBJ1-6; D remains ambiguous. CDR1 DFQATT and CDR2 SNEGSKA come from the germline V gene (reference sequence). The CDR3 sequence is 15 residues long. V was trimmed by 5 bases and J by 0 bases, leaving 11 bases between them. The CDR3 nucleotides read TGCAGTGCTCCAAACCCGAGCTCCTATAATTCACCCCTCCACTTT. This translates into CSAPNPSSYNSPLHF.

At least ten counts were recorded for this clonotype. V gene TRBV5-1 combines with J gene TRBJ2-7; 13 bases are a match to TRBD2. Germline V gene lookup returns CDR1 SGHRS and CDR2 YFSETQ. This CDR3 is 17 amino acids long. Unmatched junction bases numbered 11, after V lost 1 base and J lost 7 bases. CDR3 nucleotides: TGCGCCAGCAGCTTGCTCCCTACTAGCGGGAGGGCCGGAGAGCAGTACTTC. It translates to CASSLLPTSGRAGEQYF.

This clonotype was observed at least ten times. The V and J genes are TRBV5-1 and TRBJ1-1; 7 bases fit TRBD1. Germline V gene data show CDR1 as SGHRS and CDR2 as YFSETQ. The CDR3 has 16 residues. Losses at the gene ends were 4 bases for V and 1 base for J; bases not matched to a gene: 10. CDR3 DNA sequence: TGCGCCAGCAGCCTCTTCACGACAGGGCCGAACACTGAAGCTTTCTTT. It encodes CASSLFTTGPNTEAFF.

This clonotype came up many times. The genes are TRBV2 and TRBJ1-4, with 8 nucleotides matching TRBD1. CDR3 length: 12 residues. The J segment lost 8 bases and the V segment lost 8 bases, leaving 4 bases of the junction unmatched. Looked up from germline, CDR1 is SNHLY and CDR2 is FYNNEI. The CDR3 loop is CASGQGFEKLFF. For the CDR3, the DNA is TGTGCCAGCGGACAGGGTTTCGAAAAACTGTTTTTT.

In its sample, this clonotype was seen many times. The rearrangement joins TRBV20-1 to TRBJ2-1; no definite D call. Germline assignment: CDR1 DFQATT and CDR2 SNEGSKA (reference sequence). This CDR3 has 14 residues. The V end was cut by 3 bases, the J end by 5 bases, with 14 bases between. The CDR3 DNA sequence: TGCAGTGCTAGTATCCCAAAAGGTAACAATGAGCAGTTCTTC. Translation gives CSASIPKGNNEQFF.

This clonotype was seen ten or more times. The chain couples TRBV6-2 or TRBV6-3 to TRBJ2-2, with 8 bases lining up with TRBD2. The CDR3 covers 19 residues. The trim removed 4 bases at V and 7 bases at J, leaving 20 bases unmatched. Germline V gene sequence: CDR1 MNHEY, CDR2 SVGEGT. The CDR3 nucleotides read TGTGCCAGCAGTTCTCCTCCGGGACTAGGTCACTACCACCACGGGGAGCTGTTTTTT. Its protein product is CASSSPPGLGHYHHGELFF.

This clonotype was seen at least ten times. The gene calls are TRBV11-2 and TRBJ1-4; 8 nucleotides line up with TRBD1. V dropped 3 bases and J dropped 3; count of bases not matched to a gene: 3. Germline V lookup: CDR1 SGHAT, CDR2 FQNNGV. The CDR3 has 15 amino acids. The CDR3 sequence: CASSFDRGANEKLFF. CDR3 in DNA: TGTGCCAGCAGCTTCGACAGGGGTGCTAATGAAAAACTGTTTTTT.

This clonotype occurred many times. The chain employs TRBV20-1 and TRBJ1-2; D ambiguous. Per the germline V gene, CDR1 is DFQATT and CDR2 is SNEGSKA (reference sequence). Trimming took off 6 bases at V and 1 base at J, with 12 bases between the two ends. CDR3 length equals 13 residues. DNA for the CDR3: TGCAGTGCGTACCTCCGGGGTAACTATGGCTACACCTTC. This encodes CSAYLRGNYGYTF.

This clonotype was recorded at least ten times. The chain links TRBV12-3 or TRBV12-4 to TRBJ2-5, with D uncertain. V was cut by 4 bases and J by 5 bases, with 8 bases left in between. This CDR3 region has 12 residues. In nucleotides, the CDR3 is TGTGCCAGCAGTTCCCTCGGGGAGACCCAGTACTTC. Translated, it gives CASSSLGETQYF.

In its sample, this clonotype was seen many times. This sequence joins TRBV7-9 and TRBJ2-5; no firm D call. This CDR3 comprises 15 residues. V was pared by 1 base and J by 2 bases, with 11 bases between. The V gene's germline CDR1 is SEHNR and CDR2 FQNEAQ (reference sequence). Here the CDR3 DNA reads TGTGCCAGCAGCTTAGGCTTGCAGCTACAAGAGACCCAGTACTTC. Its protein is CASSLGLQLQETQYF.

The CDR3 spells CASSQARQAWRTYEQYF. DNA of the CDR3: TGCGCCAGCAGTCAGGCCAGGCAGGCGTGGCGGACCTACGAGCAGTACTTC. The rearrangement uses TRBV23-1 and TRBJ2-7; D gene ambiguous. TRBV23-1 is known as an ORF, though its function is uncertain. This CDR3 contains 17 residues. V was shortened by 3 bases and J by 2 bases, with 20 bases between the two germline ends.

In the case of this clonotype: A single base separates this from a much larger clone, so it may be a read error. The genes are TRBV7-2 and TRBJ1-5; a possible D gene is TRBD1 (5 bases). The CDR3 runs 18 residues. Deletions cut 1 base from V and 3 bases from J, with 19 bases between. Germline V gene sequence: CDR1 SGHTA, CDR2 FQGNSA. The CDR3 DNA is TGTGCCAGCAGCTTAGTGGTAAGCTTCTCCGGGGCCAATCAGCCCCAGCATTTT. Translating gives CASSLVVSFSGANQPQHF.

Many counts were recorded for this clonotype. CDR3 coding DNA: TGTGCCAGCAGTGATGTAGACCAGACTGAGCAGTTCTTC. It codes for CASSDVDQTEQFF. The rearrangement joins TRBV25-1 to TRBJ2-1; D is undetermined. CDR3 length: 13 residues. The V end was cut by 3 bases, the J end by 9 bases, with 12 bases between. Germline loops: CDR1 MGHDK, CDR2 SYGVNS.

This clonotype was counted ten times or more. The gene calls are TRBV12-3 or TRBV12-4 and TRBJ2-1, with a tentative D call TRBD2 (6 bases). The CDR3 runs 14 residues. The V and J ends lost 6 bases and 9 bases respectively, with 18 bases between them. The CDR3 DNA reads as TGTGCCAGCAGCTCTTGGGGCGCGGGAACTGAGCAGTTCTTC. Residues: CASSSWGAGTEQFF.

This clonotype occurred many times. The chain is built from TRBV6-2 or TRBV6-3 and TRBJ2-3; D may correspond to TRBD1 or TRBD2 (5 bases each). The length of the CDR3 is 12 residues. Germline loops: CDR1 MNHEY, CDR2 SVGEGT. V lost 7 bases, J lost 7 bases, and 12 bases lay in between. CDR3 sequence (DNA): TGTGCCAGCAATCCGCCGGGACATACGCAGTATTTT. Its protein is CASNPPGHTQYF.

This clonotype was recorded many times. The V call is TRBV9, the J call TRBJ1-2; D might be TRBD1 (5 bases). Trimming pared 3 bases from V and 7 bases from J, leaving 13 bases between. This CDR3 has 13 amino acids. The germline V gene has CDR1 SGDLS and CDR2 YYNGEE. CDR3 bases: TGTGCCAGCAGCGCGGGGGAAGGGGTTGGCTACACCTTC. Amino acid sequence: CASSAGEGVGYTF.

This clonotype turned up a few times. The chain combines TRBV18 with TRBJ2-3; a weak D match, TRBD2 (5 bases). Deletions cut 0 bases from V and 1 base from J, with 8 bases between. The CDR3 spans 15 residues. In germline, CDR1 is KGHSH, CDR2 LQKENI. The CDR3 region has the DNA TGTGCCAGCTCACCACCGTTGGGAGGCACAGATACGCAGTATTTT. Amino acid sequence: CASSPPLGGTDTQYF.

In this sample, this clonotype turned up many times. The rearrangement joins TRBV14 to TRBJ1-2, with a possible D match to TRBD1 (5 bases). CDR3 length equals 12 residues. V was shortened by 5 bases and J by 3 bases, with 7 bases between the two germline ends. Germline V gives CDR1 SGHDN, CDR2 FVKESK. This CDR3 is CASSKGHYGYTF. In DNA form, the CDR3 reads TGTGCCAGCAGCAAGGGGCACTATGGCTACACCTTC. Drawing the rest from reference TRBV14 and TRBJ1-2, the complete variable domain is EAGVTQFPSHSVIEKGQTVTLRCDPISGHDNLYWYRRVMGKEIKFLLHFVKESKQDESGMPNNRFLAERTGGTYSTLKVQPAELEDSGVYFCASSKGHYGYTFGSGTRLTVV.

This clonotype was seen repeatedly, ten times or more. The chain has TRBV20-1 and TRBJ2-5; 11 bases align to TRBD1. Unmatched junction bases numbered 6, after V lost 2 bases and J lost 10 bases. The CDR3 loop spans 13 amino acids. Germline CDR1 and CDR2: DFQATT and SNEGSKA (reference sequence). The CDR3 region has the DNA TGCAGTGCTAGAATCCCGGGACAGGGGGTCCAGTACTTC. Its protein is CSARIPGQGVQYF.

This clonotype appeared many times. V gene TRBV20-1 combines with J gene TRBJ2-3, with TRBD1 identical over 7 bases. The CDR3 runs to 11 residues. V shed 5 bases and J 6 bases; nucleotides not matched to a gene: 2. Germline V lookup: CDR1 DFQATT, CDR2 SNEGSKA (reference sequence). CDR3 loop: CSAQGDDTQYF. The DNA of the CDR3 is TGCAGTGCTCAGGGGGACGATACGCAGTATTTT.

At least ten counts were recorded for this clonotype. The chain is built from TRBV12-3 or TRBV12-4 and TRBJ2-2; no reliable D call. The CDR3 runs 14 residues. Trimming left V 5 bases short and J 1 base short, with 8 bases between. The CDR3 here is CASSKRGNTGELFF. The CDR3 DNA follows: TGTGCCAGCAGTAAGAGAGGGAACACCGGGGAGCTGTTTTTT.